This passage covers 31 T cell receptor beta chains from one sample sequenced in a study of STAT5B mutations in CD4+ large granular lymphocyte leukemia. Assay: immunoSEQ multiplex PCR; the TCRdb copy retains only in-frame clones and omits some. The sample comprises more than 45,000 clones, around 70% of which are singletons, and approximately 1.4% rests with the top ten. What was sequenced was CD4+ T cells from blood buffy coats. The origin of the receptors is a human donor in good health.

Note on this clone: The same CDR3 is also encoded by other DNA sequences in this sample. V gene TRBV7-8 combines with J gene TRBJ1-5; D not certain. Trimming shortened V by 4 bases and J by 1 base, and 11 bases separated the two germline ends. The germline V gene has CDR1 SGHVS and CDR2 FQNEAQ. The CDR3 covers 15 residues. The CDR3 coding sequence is TGTGCCAGCAGCTCAGGTCGGGTAAGCAATCAGCCCCAGCATTTT. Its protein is CASSSGRVSNQPQHF.

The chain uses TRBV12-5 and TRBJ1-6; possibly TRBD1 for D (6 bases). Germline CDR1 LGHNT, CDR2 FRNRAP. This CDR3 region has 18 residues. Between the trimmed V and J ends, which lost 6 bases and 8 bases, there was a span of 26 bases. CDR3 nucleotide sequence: TGTGCTAGTGGACCCGGAGGGGGGGCTTTACTCGTCTATTCACCCCTCCACTTT. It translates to CASGPGGGALLVYSPLHF.

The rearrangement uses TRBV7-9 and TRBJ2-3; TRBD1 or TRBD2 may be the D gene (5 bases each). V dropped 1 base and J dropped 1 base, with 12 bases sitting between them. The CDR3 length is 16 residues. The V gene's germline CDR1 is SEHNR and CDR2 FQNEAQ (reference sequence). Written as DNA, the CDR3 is TGTGCCAGCAGCTTAGGGACTTCGGGACGCACAGATACGCAGTATTTT. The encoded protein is CASSLGTSGRTDTQYF.

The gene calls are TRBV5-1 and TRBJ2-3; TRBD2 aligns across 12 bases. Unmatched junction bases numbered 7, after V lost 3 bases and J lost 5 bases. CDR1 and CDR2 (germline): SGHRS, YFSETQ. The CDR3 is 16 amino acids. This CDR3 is CASSSSGGALGDTQYF. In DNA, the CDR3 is TGCGCCAGCAGCTCTAGCGGGGGGGCCCTCGGAGATACGCAGTATTTT. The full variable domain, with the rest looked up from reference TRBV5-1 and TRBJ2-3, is KAGVTQTPRYLIKTRGQQVTLSCSPISGHRSVSWYQQTPGQGLQFLFEYFSETQRNKGNFPGRFSGRQFSNSRSEMNVSTLELGDSALYLCASSSSGGALGDTQYFGPGTRLTVL.

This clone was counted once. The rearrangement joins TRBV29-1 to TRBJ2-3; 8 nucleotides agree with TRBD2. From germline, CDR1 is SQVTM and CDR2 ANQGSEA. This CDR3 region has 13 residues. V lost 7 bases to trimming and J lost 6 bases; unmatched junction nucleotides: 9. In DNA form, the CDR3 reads TGCAGCGCTGGACTAGCCGCCGTCGATACGCAGTATTTT. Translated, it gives CSAGLAAVDTQYF.

This CDR3 reads CASSSPAHYNEQFF. The CDR3, as DNA: TGTGCCAGCAGCTCCCCGGCACACTACAATGAGCAGTTCTTC. The rearrangement uses TRBV7-9 and TRBJ2-1; no definite D call. The CDR3 has 14 residues. With 4 bases removed from V and 3 bases from J, the gap between germline ends came to 10 bases. Germline CDR1 SEHNR, CDR2 FQNEAQ (reference sequence).

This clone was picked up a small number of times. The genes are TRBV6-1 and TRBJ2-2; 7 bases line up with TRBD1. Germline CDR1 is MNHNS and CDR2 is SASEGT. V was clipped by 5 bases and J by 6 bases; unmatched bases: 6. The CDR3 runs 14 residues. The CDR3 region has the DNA TGTGCCAGCAGTCCCGGGACAGCCTCCGGGGAGCTGTTTTTT. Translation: CASSPGTASGELFF.

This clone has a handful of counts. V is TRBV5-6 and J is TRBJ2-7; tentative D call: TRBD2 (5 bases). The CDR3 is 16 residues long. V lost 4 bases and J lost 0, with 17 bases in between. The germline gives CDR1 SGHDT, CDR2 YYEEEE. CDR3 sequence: CASSPLSGGSSYEQYV. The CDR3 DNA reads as TGTGCCAGCAGCCCACTATCCGGAGGAAGCTCCTACGAGCAGTACGTC.

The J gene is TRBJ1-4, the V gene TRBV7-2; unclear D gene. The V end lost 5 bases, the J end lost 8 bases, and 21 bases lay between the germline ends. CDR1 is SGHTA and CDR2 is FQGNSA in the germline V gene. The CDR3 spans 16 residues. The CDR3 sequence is CASSLRQARGGEKLFF. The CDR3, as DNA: TGTGCCAGCAGCCTTAGGCAGGCCCGGGGAGGGGAAAAACTGTTTTTT.

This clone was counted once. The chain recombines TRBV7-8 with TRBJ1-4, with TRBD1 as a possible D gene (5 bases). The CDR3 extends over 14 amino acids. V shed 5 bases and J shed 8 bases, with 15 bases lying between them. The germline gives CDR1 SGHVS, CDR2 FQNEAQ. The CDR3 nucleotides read TGTGCCAGCAGCCAAGGCGGGGGACTGGAAAAACTGTTTTTT. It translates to CASSQGGGLEKLFF.

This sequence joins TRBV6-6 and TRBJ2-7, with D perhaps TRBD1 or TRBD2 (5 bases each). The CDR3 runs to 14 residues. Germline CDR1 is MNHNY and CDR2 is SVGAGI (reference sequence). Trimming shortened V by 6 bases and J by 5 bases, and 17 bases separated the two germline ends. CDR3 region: CASSPALGDHEQYV. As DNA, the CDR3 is TGTGCCAGCAGCCCCGCGTTGGGGGACCACGAGCAGTACGTC.

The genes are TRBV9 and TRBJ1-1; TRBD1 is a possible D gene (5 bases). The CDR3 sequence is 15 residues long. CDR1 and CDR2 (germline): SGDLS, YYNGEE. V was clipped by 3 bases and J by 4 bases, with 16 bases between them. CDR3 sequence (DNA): TGTGCCAGCAGCGCCGGGGGGGGGAAGATCACTGAAGCTTTCTTT. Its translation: CASSAGGGKITEAFF.

CDR3 coding DNA: TGTGCCAGCAGCTTTAACACCGGGGAGCTGTTTTTT. Encoded protein: CASSFNTGELFF. This sequence joins TRBV5-6 and TRBJ2-2; D is uncertain. This CDR3 has 12 amino acids. CDR1 is SGHDT and CDR2 is YYEEEE in the germline V gene. Trimming removed 2 bases from V and 2 bases from J, with 1 base in between.

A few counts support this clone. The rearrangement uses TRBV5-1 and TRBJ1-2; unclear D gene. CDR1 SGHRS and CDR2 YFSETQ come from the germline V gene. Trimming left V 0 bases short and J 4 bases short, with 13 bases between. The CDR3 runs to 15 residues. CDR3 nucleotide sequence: TGCGCCAGCAGCTTGGGTGGAGAGCCCTCCTATGGCTACACCTTC. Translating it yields CASSLGGEPSYGYTF.

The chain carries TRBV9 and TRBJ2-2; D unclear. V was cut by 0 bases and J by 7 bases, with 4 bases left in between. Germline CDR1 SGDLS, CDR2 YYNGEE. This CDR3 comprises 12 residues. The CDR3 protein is CASSVGVGELFF. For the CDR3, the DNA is TGTGCCAGCAGCGTAGGGGTCGGGGAGCTGTTTTTT. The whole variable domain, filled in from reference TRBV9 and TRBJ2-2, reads DSGVTQTPKHLITATGQRVTLRCSPRSGDLSVYWYQQSLDQGLQFLIQYYNGEERAKGNILERFSAQQFPDLHSELNLSSLELGDSALYFCASSVGVGELFFGEGSRLTVL.

CDR3 sequence reads: CAISDHPNTEAFF. The CDR3 DNA reads TGTGCCATCTCGGACCACCCGAACACTGAAGCTTTCTTT. V is TRBV10-3 and J is TRBJ1-1; D not certain. V was clipped by 8 bases and J by 1 base, with 11 bases between them. The germline gives CDR1 ENHRY, CDR2 SYGVKD. This CDR3 spans 13 amino acids.

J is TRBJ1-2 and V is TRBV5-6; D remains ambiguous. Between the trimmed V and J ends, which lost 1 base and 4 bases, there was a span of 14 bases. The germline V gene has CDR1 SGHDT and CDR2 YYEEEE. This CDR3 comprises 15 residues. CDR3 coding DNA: TGTGCCAGCAGCTTGTGGGCGGCAACCCTCTATGGCTACACCTTC. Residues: CASSLWAATLYGYTF.

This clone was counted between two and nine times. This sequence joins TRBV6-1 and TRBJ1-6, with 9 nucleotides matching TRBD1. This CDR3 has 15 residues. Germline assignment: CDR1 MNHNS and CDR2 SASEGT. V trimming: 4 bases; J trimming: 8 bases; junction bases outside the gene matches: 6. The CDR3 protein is CASSGDRARDSPLHF. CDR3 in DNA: TGTGCCAGCAGTGGGGACAGGGCCCGTGATTCACCCCTCCACTTT.

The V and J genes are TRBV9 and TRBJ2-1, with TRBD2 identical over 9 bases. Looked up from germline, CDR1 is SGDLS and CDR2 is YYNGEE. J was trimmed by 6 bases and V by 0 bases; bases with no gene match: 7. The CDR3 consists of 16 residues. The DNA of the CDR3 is TGTGCCAGCAGCGTAGCTAGCGGGGCGGGGACCAATGAGCAGTTCTTC. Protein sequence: CASSVASGAGTNEQFF.

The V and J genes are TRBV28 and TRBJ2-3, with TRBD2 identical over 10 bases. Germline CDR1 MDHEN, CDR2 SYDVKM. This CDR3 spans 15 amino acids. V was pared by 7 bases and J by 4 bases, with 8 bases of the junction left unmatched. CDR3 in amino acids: CASTPSSGGADTQYF. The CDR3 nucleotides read TGTGCCAGCACCCCAAGCAGCGGGGGGGCAGATACGCAGTATTTT.

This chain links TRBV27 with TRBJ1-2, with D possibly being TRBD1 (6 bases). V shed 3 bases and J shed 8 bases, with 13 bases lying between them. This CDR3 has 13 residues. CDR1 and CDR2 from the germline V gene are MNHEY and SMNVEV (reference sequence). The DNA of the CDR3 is TGTGCCAGCAGTTTTGACAGGATCGACGGCTACACCTTC. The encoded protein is CASSFDRIDGYTF.

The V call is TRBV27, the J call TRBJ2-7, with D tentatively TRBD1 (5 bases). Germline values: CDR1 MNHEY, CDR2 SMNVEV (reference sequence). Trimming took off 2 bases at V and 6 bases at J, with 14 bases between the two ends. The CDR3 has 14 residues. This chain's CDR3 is CASSLVAGFGEQYF. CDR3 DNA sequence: TGTGCCAGCAGTTTAGTGGCAGGGTTCGGCGAGCAGTACTTC.

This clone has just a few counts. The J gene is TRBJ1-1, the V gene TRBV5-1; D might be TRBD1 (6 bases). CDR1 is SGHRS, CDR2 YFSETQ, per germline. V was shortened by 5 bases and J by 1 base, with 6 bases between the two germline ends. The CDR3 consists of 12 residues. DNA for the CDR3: TGCGCCAGCAGGGACAGGAACACTGAAGCTTTCTTT. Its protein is CASRDRNTEAFF.

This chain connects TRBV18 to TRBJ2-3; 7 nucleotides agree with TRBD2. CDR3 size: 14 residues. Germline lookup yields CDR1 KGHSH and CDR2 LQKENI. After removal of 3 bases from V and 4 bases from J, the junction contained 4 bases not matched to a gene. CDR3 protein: CASSPLAASDTQYF. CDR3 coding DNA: TGTGCCAGCTCACCTCTAGCGGCTTCAGATACGCAGTATTTT.

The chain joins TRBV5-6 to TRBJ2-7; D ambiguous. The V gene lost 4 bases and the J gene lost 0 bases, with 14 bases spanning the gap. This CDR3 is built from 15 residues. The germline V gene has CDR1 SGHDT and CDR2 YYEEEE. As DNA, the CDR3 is TGTGCCAGCAGCCCCCCCGGGTGGGACTCCTACGAGCAGTACTTC. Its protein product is CASSPPGWDSYEQYF. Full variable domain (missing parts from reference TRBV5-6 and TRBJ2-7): DAGVTQSPTHLIKTRGQQVTLRCSPKSGHDTVSWYQQALGQGPQFIFQYYEEEERQRGNFPDRFSGHQFPNYSSELNVNALLLGDSALYLCASSPPGWDSYEQYFGPGTRLTVT.

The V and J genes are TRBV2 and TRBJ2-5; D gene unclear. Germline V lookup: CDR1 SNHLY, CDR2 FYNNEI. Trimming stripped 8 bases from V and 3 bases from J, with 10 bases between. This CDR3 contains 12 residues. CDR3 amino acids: CASQYSEETQYF. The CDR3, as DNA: TGTGCCAGCCAGTATTCCGAAGAGACCCAGTACTTC.

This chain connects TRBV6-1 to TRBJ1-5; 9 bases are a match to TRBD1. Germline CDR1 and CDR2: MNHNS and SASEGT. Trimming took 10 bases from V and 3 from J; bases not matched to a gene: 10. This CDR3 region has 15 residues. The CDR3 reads CATQKQGANNQPQHF. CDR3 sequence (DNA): TGTGCCACCCAGAAACAGGGGGCTAACAATCAGCCCCAGCATTTT.

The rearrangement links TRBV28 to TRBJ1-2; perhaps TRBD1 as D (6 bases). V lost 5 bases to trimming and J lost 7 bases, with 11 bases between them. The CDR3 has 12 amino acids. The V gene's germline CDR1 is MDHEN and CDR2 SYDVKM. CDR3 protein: CASSTGTRGYTF. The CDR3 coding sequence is TGTGCCAGCAGTACAGGGACGCGTGGCTACACCTTC.

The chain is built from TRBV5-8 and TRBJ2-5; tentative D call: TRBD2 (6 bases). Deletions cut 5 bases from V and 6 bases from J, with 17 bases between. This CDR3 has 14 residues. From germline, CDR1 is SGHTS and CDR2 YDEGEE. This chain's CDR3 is CASSSLGGMKTQYF. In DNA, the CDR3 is TGTGCCAGCAGTTCTTTGGGGGGTATGAAGACCCAGTACTTC.

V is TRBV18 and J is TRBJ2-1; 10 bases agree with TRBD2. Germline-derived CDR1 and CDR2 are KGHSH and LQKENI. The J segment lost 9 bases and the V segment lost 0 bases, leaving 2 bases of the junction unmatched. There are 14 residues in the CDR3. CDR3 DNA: TGTGCCAGCTCACCACCGGCTAGCGGGGGTGAGCAGTTCTTC. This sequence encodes CASSPPASGGEQFF.

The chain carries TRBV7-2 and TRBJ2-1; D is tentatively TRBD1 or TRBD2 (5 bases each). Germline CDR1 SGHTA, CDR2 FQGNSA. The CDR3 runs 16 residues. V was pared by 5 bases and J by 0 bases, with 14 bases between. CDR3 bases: TGTGCCAGCAGCCCCTCGGGACCCGGCTCCTACAATGAGCAGTTCTTC. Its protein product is CASSPSGPGSYNEQFF.